This T cell receptor beta chain emerged from a study of blood T cell repertoires in COVID-19. Turning to the study itself: COVID-19 samples from acute and convalescent phases originated in the United States, Italy and Spain. The cDNA or gDNA used as material had been derived from T cells, B-cell-depleted T cells, or PBMCs.

As processed by the authors: It was from reference gene primer amplification that nucleated cell counts were estimated. Only in-frame clones appear in the TCRdb table, and some are missing; sequencing was by immunoSEQ multiplex PCR. The V and J calls and clone size come from that table; D and trimming were worked out from the DNA. The table records roughly 380,000 clones, roughly 86% of them present only once. Per the germline V gene, CDR1 is KGHSH and CDR2 is LQKENI. The V and J ends lost 5 bases and 6 bases, in that order; junction bases with no gene match: 6. This CDR3 spans 13 amino acids. The sequence derives from a human donor with acute or convalescent COVID-19. The donor label of this sample is uncertain. V is TRBV18 and J is TRBJ2-7; 8 nucleotides align to TRBD1. Sequenced sample: peripheral blood. The CDR3 protein is CASSGQGEGEQYF. In DNA, the CDR3 is TGTGCCAGCTCAGGACAGGGAGAAGGCGAGCAGTACTTC.